The clone carrying this T cell receptor (beta chain) was seen more than once but under ten times. The CDR3 totals 14 residues. J gave up 0 bases and V 10 bases, and 8 bases lay outside the gene matches. Germline V gene lookup returns CDR1 MDHEN and CDR2 SYDVKM. This specimen comes from a study of shared clonotypes between healthy human individuals. Nashville, Tennessee was home to all donors, who were Caucasian adults. Using approximately 200 ng DNA, 30,000 or so T cell genomes, the sorted-subset replicate PCRs were run. TCRdb's table, derived via immunoSEQ multiplex PCR, lists solely in-frame clones and lacks some. Seen here are under 750,000 clones, roughly 72% observed once, and the top ten hold more than 1.5%.

The chain joins TRBV28 to TRBJ1-2; 7 bases match TRBD1. Source material: memory CD4+ T cells sorted from blood. The subset: CD45RA-negative fraction. This receptor was identified in a woman aged 25 to 45 in good health. The CDR3 loop reads CATLGTVSNYGYTF. DNA of the CDR3: TGTGCCACCCTAGGGACAGTGTCTAACTATGGCTACACCTTC.